This record looks at one T cell receptor beta chain sequence and its context. At one boundary the junction diverges from the germline segment, which might be a read error. This record belongs to a study of OX40 agonist ivuxolimab in advanced cancers. Germline V gene lookup returns CDR1 SGHTA and CDR2 FQGNSA. The CDR3 extends over 18 amino acids. Sequencing used immunoSEQ multiplex PCR; TCRdb keeps in-frame clones, though not all of them. Here the sample spans 80,000 or so clones, 80% to 95% being singletons. This sequence originates from an adult with an advanced solid tumor such as melanoma, head and neck, liver or kidney cancer. The J gene is TRBJ2-5, the V gene TRBV7-2; TRBD2 aligns across 16 bases. This material consisted of CD4+ or CD8+ T cells sorted from blood, taken in a trial of the OX40 agonist ivuxolimab. CDR3 DNA sequence: TGTGCCAGCAGCTTAGTGGGACTAGCGGGAGGGTTCCAAGAGGCCCAGTACTTC. This translates into CASSLVGLAGGFQEAQYF.